One sample yielded the 27 T cell receptor beta chains listed below, sequenced in a study of cytomegalovirus exposure and HLA in healthy donors. Libraries were prepared by immunoSEQ multiplex PCR; TCRdb keeps only in-frame clonotypes and omits some of them. The table has hundreds of thousands of clones, around 88% seen once. Sequenced input: PBMCs. These receptor sequences come from a woman in her 30s in good health and CMV-seropositive.

This clone has only one observation. The rearrangement uses TRBV11-2 and TRBJ2-2; D gene uncertain. CDR3 length: 16 amino acids. Trimming took off 3 bases at V and 5 bases at J, with 16 bases between the two ends. The germline CDR1 and CDR2 sequences are SGHAT and FQNNGV. In DNA form, the CDR3 reads TGTGCCAGCAGCTTCTGGGCTCACACTTCGACCGGGGAGCTGTTTTTT. Its translation is CASSFWAHTSTGELFF.

The genes are TRBV27 and TRBJ1-1, with TRBD1 matching 7 bases. Germline CDR1 reads MNHEY; CDR2 reads SMNVEV (reference sequence). The trim removed 4 bases at V and 5 bases at J, leaving 7 bases unmatched. This CDR3 spans 14 amino acids. The CDR3 loop is CASSSTTGRTEAFF. CDR3 in DNA: TGTGCCAGCAGTTCAACGACAGGGCGGACTGAAGCTTTCTTT.

V and J are TRBV5-1 and TRBJ2-3; 9 bases match TRBD1. V gave up 4 bases and J gave up 1 base; unmatched junction bases: 7. The CDR3 contains 16 residues. Germline V gives CDR1 SGHRS, CDR2 YFSETQ. CDR3 in amino acids: CASSPGQGRGTDTQYF. The CDR3 DNA reads TGCGCCAGCAGCCCCGGACAGGGGCGGGGCACAGATACGCAGTATTTT.

This sequence joins TRBV9 and TRBJ1-1; 7 bases fit TRBD1. Per the germline V gene, CDR1 is SGDLS and CDR2 is YYNGEE. The V and J ends lost 4 bases and 2 bases, in that order; junction bases with no gene match: 5. This CDR3 region has 14 residues. The CDR3 is CASSRTGLNTEAFF. In DNA form, the CDR3 reads TGTGCCAGCAGCCGGACAGGACTAAACACTGAAGCTTTCTTT.

The chain couples TRBV11-3 to TRBJ2-7, with 9 bases lining up with TRBD2. The CDR3 runs to 16 residues. Trimming at V came to 4 bases and at J to 1 base, leaving 8 bases not matched to a gene. Germline assignment: CDR1 SGHNT and CDR2 YENEEA. The chain's CDR3 is CASSYPGLAGSYEQYF. CDR3 nucleotides: TGTGCCAGCAGCTATCCGGGGCTAGCGGGGTCCTACGAGCAGTACTTC.

This clone was observed a handful of times. This chain connects TRBV7-3 to TRBJ2-3; D unresolved. The germline CDR1 and CDR2 sequences are SGHTA and FQGTGA. CDR3 size: 13 residues. The germline V and J ends were trimmed by 4 bases and 4 bases, with 9 bases remaining between them. The chain's CDR3 is CASSSSRSDTQYF. The CDR3 DNA is TGTGCCAGCAGCTCGTCTAGGTCAGATACGCAGTATTTT.

The rearrangement links TRBV5-1 to TRBJ1-4; TRBD1 might be the D (6 bases). V was pared by 1 base and J by 3 bases, with 7 bases between. Germline CDR1 is SGHRS and CDR2 is YFSETQ. This CDR3 region has 14 residues. The CDR3 DNA reads TGCGCCAGCAGCTTGACAGGGCCTAATGAAAAACTGTTTTTT. It yields the protein CASSLTGPNEKLFF.

The chain employs TRBV5-6 and TRBJ1-5, with D possibly being TRBD1 (5 bases). The CDR3 extends over 14 amino acids. Germline CDR1 reads SGHDT; CDR2 reads YYEEEE. V was clipped by 3 bases and J by 5 bases, with 12 bases between them. Written as DNA, the CDR3 is TGTGCCAGCAGCTCATCAGGGTCTGATCAGCCCCAGCATTTT. It codes for CASSSSGSDQPQHF.

The V gene is TRBV5-1, the J gene TRBJ1-1, with a tentative D call TRBD1 (6 bases). The CDR3 runs to 13 residues. Trimming took 5 bases from V and 1 from J, leaving 9 bases between them. Germline-derived CDR1 and CDR2 are SGHRS and YFSETQ. The CDR3 nucleotides read TGCGCCAGCAGAGGACAGCCGAACACTGAAGCTTTCTTT. Translation gives CASRGQPNTEAFF.

The genes are TRBV19 and TRBJ2-7; 8 nucleotides line up with TRBD2. V gave up 5 bases and J gave up 2 bases; unmatched junction bases: 5. This CDR3 is 14 amino acids long. From germline, CDR1 is LNHDA and CDR2 SQIVND (reference sequence). The chain's CDR3 is CASSGSAGAYEQYF. Here the CDR3 DNA reads TGTGCCAGTAGTGGGTCAGCGGGGGCCTACGAGCAGTACTTC.

This chain uses TRBV6-1 with TRBJ2-5, with 7 bases that match TRBD2. Germline CDR1 MNHNS, CDR2 SASEGT. This CDR3 contains 15 residues. The V segment lost 0 bases and the J segment 2 bases; nucleotides outside the gene matches: 3. CDR3 nucleotides: TGTGCCAGCAGTGAAGCGGGGGGGTTACAAGAGACCCAGTACTTC. It codes for CASSEAGGLQETQYF.

This chain connects TRBV4-1 to TRBJ1-2; D uncertain. From germline, CDR1 is MGHRA and CDR2 YSYEKL. CDR3 length equals 16 residues. Trimming took 1 base from V and 3 from J, leaving 15 bases between them. The chain's CDR3 is CASSQGLREDYYGYTF. In DNA, the CDR3 is TGCGCCAGCAGCCAAGGTCTTCGGGAAGACTACTATGGCTACACCTTC.

This chain joins TRBV11-2 and TRBJ2-3; D may be TRBD2 (5 bases). The CDR3 extends over 14 amino acids. Germline CDR1 reads SGHAT; CDR2 reads FQNNGV. The germline V and J ends were trimmed by 2 bases and 0 bases, with 6 bases remaining between them. As DNA, the CDR3 is TGTGCCAGCAGCTTACTAGCTAGCACAGATACGCAGTATTTT. This encodes CASSLLASTDTQYF.

This chain links TRBV28 with TRBJ2-7; D might be TRBD2 (6 bases). The germline V gene encodes CDR1 MDHEN and CDR2 SYDVKM. The length of the CDR3 is 14 residues. V lost 7 bases and J 2 bases, leaving 15 bases between the germline ends. The DNA for the CDR3 is TGTGCCAGCACTCCGCCGGGGAGGACCTACGAGCAGTACTTC. It translates to CASTPPGRTYEQYF.

Only one count was recorded for this clone. The rearrangement uses TRBV30 and TRBJ1-4, with D possibly TRBD1 on 5 matching bases. V was clipped by 2 bases and J by 7 bases, with 11 bases between them. CDR3 length equals 13 residues. Germline assignment: CDR1 GTSNPN and CDR2 SVGIG (reference sequence). The CDR3 DNA sequence: TGTGCCTGGAGTTCAGGGTGGAGTGAAAAACTGTTTTTT. It encodes CAWSSGWSEKLFF.

In this sample, this clone turned up once. The chain couples TRBV5-1 to TRBJ2-2; 7 nucleotides agree with TRBD2. CDR3 length: 16 residues. V trimming: 1 base; J trimming: 5 bases; junction bases outside the gene matches: 8. Germline lookup yields CDR1 SGHRS and CDR2 YFSETQ. The CDR3: CASSLLRETGTGELFF. Here the CDR3 DNA reads TGCGCCAGCAGCTTGTTGCGGGAGACGGGGACCGGGGAGCTGTTTTTT.

The V call is TRBV19, the J call TRBJ2-7; possibly TRBD2 for D (5 bases). The CDR3 consists of 14 residues. Trimming pared 3 bases from V and 3 bases from J, leaving 12 bases between. CDR1 LNHDA and CDR2 SQIVND come from the germline V gene (reference sequence). CDR3 protein: CASSIVGGDYEQYF. The CDR3 nucleotides read TGTGCCAGTAGTATTGTCGGAGGAGACTACGAGCAGTACTTC.

There are a few counts of this clone. The chain is built from TRBV5-1 and TRBJ2-7; D is perhaps TRBD2 (5 bases). The CDR3 has 15 residues. Germline loops: CDR1 SGHRS, CDR2 YFSETQ. V was trimmed by 4 bases and J by 1 base, leaving 15 bases between them. The CDR3 DNA sequence: TGCGCCAGCAGCCGTATCAATCCGGGGTCCTACGAGCAGTACTTC. Translation: CASSRINPGSYEQYF.

This chain links TRBV6-1 with TRBJ1-4, with D possibly being TRBD1 (5 bases). The CDR3 is 14 residues long. The germline V gene has CDR1 MNHNS and CDR2 SASEGT. Trimming took off 6 bases at V and 4 bases at J, with 12 bases between the two ends. CDR3 sequence: CASRKDSVNEKLFF. The CDR3 DNA reads as TGTGCCAGCAGGAAAGACAGCGTTAATGAAAAACTGTTTTTT.

The genes are TRBV5-4 and TRBJ2-3, with 10 bases identical to TRBD2. The CDR3 has 18 amino acids. The ends lost 0 bases at V and 3 bases at J; junction bases unmatched: 10. Germline V gene lookup returns CDR1 SGHNT and CDR2 YYREEE (reference sequence). CDR3 nucleotides: TGTGCCAGCAGCTTGGGTGGGGCTAGCGGGAGTAAGACAGATACGCAGTATTTT. This codes for CASSLGGASGSKTDTQYF.

CDR3 residues: CASSVEEGTPQFF. For the CDR3, the DNA is TGTGCCAGCAGCGTAGAGGAGGGGACCCCCCAATTCTTC. V is TRBV9 and J is TRBJ2-1; D is perhaps TRBD2 (6 bases). V was cut by 0 bases and J by 16 bases, with 17 bases left in between. The V gene's germline CDR1 is SGDLS and CDR2 YYNGEE. This CDR3 has 13 residues. Complete variable domain (other parts from reference TRBV9 and TRBJ2-1): DSGVTQTPKHLITATGQRVTLRCSPRSGDLSVYWYQQSLDQGLQFLIQYYNGEERAKGNILERFSAQQFPDLHSELNLSSLELGDSALYFCASSVEEGTPQFFGPGTRLTVL.

Of note for this clone: At one of its ends the junction is not consistent with the germline gene, which may arise from a read error. The chain links TRBV19 to TRBJ1-1; tentative D call: TRBD1 (6 bases). This CDR3 contains 14 residues. CDR1 is LNHDA, CDR2 SQIVND, per germline (reference sequence). CDR3 sequence: CASRVTGTITGAFF. DNA for the CDR3: TGTGCCAGTAGGGTTACCGGGACAATCACTGGAGCTTTCTTT.

The V and J genes are TRBV6-5 and TRBJ1-2; D not resolved. V lost 0 bases and J 5 bases, leaving 13 bases between the germline ends. CDR1 is MNHEY and CDR2 is SVGAGI in the germline V gene. The CDR3 runs 15 residues. The CDR3 region has the DNA TGTGCCAGCAGTTACTCGTTTCAGGCCTCGTATGGCTACACCTTC. Its protein product is CASSYSFQASYGYTF.

The chain recombines TRBV10-1 with TRBJ2-7; 7 bases agree with TRBD2. CDR1 and CDR2 (germline): WNHNN, SYGVQD (reference sequence). V lost 0 bases, J lost 0 bases, and 5 bases stayed unmatched. This CDR3 has 16 residues. The CDR3 DNA reads as TGCGCCAGCAGTGAGTCCGGGACTACTCACTCCTACGAGCAGTACTTC. Translated, it gives CASSESGTTHSYEQYF.

The V and J genes are TRBV2 and TRBJ2-2, with TRBD2 as a possible D gene (6 bases). The germline V gene encodes CDR1 SNHLY and CDR2 FYNNEI. The ends were cut back, 6 bases at V and 0 bases at J, with 20 bases in the middle. This CDR3 is 18 amino acids long. CDR3 sequence reads: CASRGRPPRDANTGELFF. In DNA, the CDR3 is TGTGCCAGCAGAGGACGACCTCCGCGGGACGCGAACACCGGGGAGCTGTTTTTT.

The chain joins TRBV11-3 to TRBJ1-2, with D possibly TRBD1 on 5 matching bases. V was trimmed by 0 bases and J by 7 bases, leaving 12 bases between them. The CDR3 sequence is 14 residues long. The germline V gene encodes CDR1 SGHNT and CDR2 YENEEA. CDR3 amino acids: CASSLDSAGLGYTF. As DNA, the CDR3 is TGTGCCAGCAGCTTAGATAGTGCAGGGCTTGGCTACACCTTC.

CDR3 DNA: TGTGCCAGCAGTGAATATCTGAACACTGAAGCTTTCTTT. Its protein product is CASSEYLNTEAFF. The chain combines TRBV6-1 with TRBJ1-1; D is unresolved. This CDR3 region has 13 residues. Trimming left V 2 bases short and J 0 bases short, with 4 bases between. The germline V gene has CDR1 MNHNS and CDR2 SASEGT.